Presented here are 9 T cell receptor beta chains from one specimen sequenced in a study of T-cell memory formation after mild COVID-19. TCRdb reanalysed the 5' RACE reads using MiXCR and keeps one entry per CDR3 protein. The sample holds about 290,000 distinct CDR3 sequences, approximately 15% seen once. Material for sequencing was PBMCs or a T cell subset sorted from them (not recorded which). All receptors derive from a man younger than 35 who had mild COVID-19 (a few samples of this study predate the infection). Cell type and time point are not known.

Here the CDR3 DNA reads TGTGCCAGCAGCCAAGATAAACCCATTGGGGGGGAGCAGTTCTTC. Protein: CASSQDKPIGGEQFF. The V and J genes are TRBV4-2 and TRBJ2-1; maybe TRBD2 (6 bases). Looked up from germline, CDR1 is LGHNA and CDR2 is YNFKEQ. The CDR3 loop spans 15 amino acids. Trimming removed 0 bases from V and 10 bases from J, with 16 bases in between.

The chain has TRBV19 and TRBJ1-2, with D uncertain. V lost 5 bases and J lost 8, with 15 bases in between. The germline gives CDR1 LNHDA, CDR2 SQIVND (reference sequence). The CDR3 contains 13 residues. The DNA for the CDR3 is TGTGCCAGTAGTTCCGGTCTAAGGTTGGGCTACACCTTC. This gives the protein CASSSGLRLGYTF.

This clonotype occurred a few times. The chain joins TRBV12-3 or TRBV12-4 to TRBJ1-2; 10 bases match TRBD1. The CDR3 runs 14 residues. The V gene end was trimmed by 1 base and the J gene end by 6 bases; junction bases not matched to a gene: 2. The CDR3 DNA reads as TGTGCCAGCAGTTTAGGACAGGGGGCGGATGGCTACACCTTC. Protein sequence: CASSLGQGADGYTF.

The gene calls are TRBV11-2 and TRBJ2-7; TRBD1 matches 10 bases. V trimming: 1 base; J trimming: 6 bases; junction bases outside the gene matches: 3. Germline lookup yields CDR1 SGHAT and CDR2 FQNNGV. This CDR3 is 14 amino acids long. CDR3 sequence (DNA): TGTGCCAGCAGCTTAGCGGGGACAGGGGCCGAGCAGTACTTC. It specifies CASSLAGTGAEQYF.

In its sample, this clonotype was seen a few times. The chain carries TRBV4-1 and TRBJ2-1; perhaps TRBD2 as D (7 bases). The CDR3 runs to 16 residues. CDR1 is MGHRA and CDR2 is YSYEKL in the germline V gene. V was pared by 0 bases and J by 4 bases, with 13 bases between. DNA for the CDR3: TGCGCCAGCAGCCAAGATGGGCGGGGGCGATACAATGAGCAGTTCTTC. It translates to CASSQDGRGRYNEQFF.

This clonotype has more than one count but fewer than ten. V and J are TRBV7-9 and TRBJ2-4, with a weak D call TRBD2 (6 bases). The germline CDR1 and CDR2 sequences are SEHNR and FQNEAQ (reference sequence). The CDR3 extends over 15 amino acids. Trimming left V 4 bases short and J 7 bases short, with 17 bases between. The CDR3 DNA follows: TGTGCCAGCAGCTCCTCTAGAGGCGGAGGGAACATTCAGTACTTC. It codes for CASSSSRGGGNIQYF.

The chain combines TRBV9 with TRBJ1-2; TRBD1 is a possible D gene (5 bases). The CDR3 is made up of 15 amino acids. The germline CDR1 and CDR2 sequences are SGDLS and YYNGEE. V was clipped by 0 bases and J by 0 bases, with 9 bases between them. The CDR3 coding sequence is TGTGCCAGCAGCGTAGGACAGAGATCTAACTATGGCTACACCTTC. Protein: CASSVGQRSNYGYTF.

The chain recombines TRBV11-3 with TRBJ1-3, with 8 positions matching TRBD1. Germline trimming cut 6 bases from V and 7 bases from J; bases unmatched to any gene: 11. This CDR3 contains 15 residues. Germline values: CDR1 SGHNT, CDR2 YENEEA. CDR3: CASSYGQGVGNTIYF. The CDR3 bases are TGTGCCAGCAGTTACGGACAGGGAGTCGGGAACACCATATATTTT.

This clonotype was seen a few times. The rearrangement links TRBV30 to TRBJ1-2; weak D call: TRBD1 (5 bases). The germline V gene has CDR1 GTSNPN and CDR2 SVGIG (reference sequence). The CDR3 has 14 residues. The germline V and J ends were trimmed by 3 bases and 0 bases, with 11 bases remaining between them. The CDR3 is CAWRRWGSNYGYTF. DNA of the CDR3: TGTGCCTGGAGACGGTGGGGGTCTAACTATGGCTACACCTTC. Variable domain in full (rest from reference TRBV30 and TRBJ1-2): SQTIHQWPATLVQPVGSPLSLECTVEGTSNPNLYWYRQAAGRGLQLLFYSVGIGQISSEVPQNLSASRPQDRQFILSSKKLLLSDSGFYLCAWRRWGSNYGYTFGSGTRLTVV.